A single T cell receptor beta chain is shown here with its context. Its antigen is currently unknown. As to treatment: around 19 received Ad26.COV2.S at low or high dose, single or two shots; 5 received placebo; per-sample allocation not given. The investigators took samples on day 63 after the first vaccine or placebo injection. In Boston, an adult donor aged 18-55 years took part. Germline loops: CDR1 SGHTA, CDR2 FQGNSA. The CDR3 loop spans 13 amino acids. Trimming shortened V by 3 bases and J by 5 bases, and 8 bases separated the two germline ends. This table comes from immunoSEQ multiplex PCR, and its TCRdb copy is limited to in-frame clones, with some not included. The sample lists some 340,000 clones, about 82% occurring once. The data originate from a study of Ad26.COV2.S vaccination and SARS-CoV-2 variants. In the study overall: Donor joined the COV1001 Ad26.COV2.S trial arm. Ad26.COV2.S was injected intramuscularly once or twice, 56 days apart.

Points from the study as a whole: The TCR breadth and depth analyses may have produced an underestimate of total T cell responses.

The material was peripheral blood, obtained in a trial of Ad26.COV2.S vaccine versus placebo. The receptor was isolated from a person aged 18-65 years who received the Ad26.COV2.S COVID-19 vaccine or a placebo. The chain couples TRBV7-2 to TRBJ1-5; D remains ambiguous. The CDR3 is CASSFESYQPQHF. CDR3 coding DNA: TGTGCCAGCAGCTTCGAAAGTTATCAGCCCCAGCATTTT. The full variable domain, its missing parts supplied by reference TRBV7-2 and TRBJ1-5, is GAGVSQSPSNKVTEKGKDVELRCDPISGHTALYWYRQSLGQGLEFLIYFQGNSAPDKSGLPSDRFSAERTGGSVSTLTIQRTQQEDSAVYLCASSFESYQPQHFGDGTRLSIL.